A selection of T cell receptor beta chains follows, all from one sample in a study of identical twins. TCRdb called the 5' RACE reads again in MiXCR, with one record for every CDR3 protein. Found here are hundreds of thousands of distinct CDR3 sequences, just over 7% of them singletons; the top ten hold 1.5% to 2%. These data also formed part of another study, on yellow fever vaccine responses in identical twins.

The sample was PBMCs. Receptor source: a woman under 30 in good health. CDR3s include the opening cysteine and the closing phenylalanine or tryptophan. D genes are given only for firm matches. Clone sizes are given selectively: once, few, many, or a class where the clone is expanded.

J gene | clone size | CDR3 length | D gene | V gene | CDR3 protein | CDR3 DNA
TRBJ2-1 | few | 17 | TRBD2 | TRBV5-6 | CASSLSLAGALYNEQFF | TGTGCCAGCAGCTTGTCGCTAGCGGGAGCTCTCTACAATGAGCAGTTCTTC
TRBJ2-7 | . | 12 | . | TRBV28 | CASTQNSYEQYF | TGTGCCAGCACCCAGAACTCCTACGAGCAGTACTTC
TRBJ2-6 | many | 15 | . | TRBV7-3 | CASSPSGSGANVLTF | TGTGCCAGCAGCCCCTCTGGGTCTGGGGCCAACGTCCTGACTTTC
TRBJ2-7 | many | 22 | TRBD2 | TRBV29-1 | CSVGNRQGKGLAGGHVSYEQYF | TGCAGCGTTGGAAACCGACAGGGAAAGGGACTAGCGGGAGGGCATGTTTCCTACGAGCAGTACTTC
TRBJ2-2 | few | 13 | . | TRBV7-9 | CASSLSGDGVLFF | TGTGCCAGCAGCTTATCGGGAGACGGGGTGCTGTTTTTT
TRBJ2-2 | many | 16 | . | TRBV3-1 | CASSPQGGSNTGELFF | TGTGCCAGCAGCCCTCAGGGTGGATCGAACACCGGGGAGCTGTTTTTT
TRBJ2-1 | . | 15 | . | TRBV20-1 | CSARPGGGAFYEQFF | TGCAGTGCTAGACCTGGGGGCGGGGCTTTCTATGAGCAGTTCTTC
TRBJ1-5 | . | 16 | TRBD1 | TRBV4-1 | CASRDRAGYSNQPQHF | TGCGCCAGCCGGGACAGGGCGGGTTATAGCAATCAGCCCCAGCATTTT
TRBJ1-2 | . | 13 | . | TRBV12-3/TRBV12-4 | CASSTRGLSGYTF | TGTGCCAGCAGTACCCGGGGCCTATCCGGCTACACCTTC
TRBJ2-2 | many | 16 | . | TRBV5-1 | CASSLERGANTGELFF | TGCGCCAGCAGCTTGGAACGAGGGGCGAACACCGGGGAGCTGTTTTTT
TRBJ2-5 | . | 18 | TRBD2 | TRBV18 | CASSPRTSGRAGEETQYF | TGTGCCAGCTCACCACGGACTAGCGGGAGGGCCGGAGAGGAGACCCAGTACTTC
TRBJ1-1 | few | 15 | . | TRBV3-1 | CASSQDPHWGTEAFF | TGTGCCTCCAGCCAAGATCCCCATTGGGGCACTGAAGCTTTCTTT
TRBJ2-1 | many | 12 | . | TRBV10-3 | CAISESENEQFF | TGTGCCATCAGTGAGTCGGAGAATGAGCAGTTCTTC
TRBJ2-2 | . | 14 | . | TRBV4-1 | CASRRSPNTGELFF | TGCGCCAGCAGAAGGTCCCCGAACACCGGGGAGCTGTTTTTT
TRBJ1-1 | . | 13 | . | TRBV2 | CASREGPNTEAFF | TGTGCCAGCAGAGAGGGCCCGAACACTGAAGCTTTCTTT
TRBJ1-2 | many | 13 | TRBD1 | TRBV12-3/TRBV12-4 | CASRPGGWYGYTF | TGTGCCAGCCGGCCAGGGGGCTGGTATGGCTACACCTTC
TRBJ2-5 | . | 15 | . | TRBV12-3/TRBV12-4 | CASSFQEGGQETQYF | TGTGCCAGCAGTTTTCAGGAGGGGGGCCAAGAGACCCAGTACTTC
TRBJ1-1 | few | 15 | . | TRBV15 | CATSRRTNTNTEAFF | TGTGCCACCAGCAGAAGGACTAACACGAACACTGAAGCTTTCTTT
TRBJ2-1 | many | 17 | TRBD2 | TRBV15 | CATSRDRVAGGKGEQFF | TGTGCCACCAGCAGAGATCGGGTAGCGGGAGGGAAGGGTGAGCAGTTCTTC
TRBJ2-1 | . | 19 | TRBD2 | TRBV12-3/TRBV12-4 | CASSLFGGSGGAGMNEQFF | TGTGCCAGCAGTTTATTCGGGGGAAGCGGGGGGGCTGGGATGAATGAGCAGTTCTTC